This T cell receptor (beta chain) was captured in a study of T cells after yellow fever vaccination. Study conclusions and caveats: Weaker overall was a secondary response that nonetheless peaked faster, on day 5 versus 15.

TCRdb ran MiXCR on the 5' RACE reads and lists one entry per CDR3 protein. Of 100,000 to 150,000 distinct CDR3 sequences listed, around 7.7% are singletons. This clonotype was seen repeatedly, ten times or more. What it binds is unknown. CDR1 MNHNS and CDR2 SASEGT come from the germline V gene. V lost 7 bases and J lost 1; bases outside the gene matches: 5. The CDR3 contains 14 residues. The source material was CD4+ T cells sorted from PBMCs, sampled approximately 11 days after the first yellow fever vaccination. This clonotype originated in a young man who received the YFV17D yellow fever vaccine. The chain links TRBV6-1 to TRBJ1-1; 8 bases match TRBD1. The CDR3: CASTLDRENTEAFF. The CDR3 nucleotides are TGTGCCAGCACCCTGGACAGGGAGAACACTGAAGCTTTCTTT.